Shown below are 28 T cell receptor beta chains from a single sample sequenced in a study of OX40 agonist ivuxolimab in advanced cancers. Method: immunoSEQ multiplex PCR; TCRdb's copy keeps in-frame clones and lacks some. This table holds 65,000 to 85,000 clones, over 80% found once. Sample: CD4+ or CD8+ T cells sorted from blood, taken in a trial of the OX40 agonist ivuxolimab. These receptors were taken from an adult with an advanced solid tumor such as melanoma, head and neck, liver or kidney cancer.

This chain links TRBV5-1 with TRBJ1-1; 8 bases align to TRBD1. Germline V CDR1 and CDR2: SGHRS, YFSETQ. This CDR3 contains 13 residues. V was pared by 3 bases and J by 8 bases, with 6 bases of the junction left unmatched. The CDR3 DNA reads TGCGCCAGCAGCTCCGATGGGACAGGCGAAGCTTTCTTT. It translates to CASSSDGTGEAFF.

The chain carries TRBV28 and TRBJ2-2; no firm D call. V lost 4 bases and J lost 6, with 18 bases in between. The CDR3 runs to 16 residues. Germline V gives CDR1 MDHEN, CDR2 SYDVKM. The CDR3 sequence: CASSSSSPGEAGELFF. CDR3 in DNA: TGTGCCAGCAGTTCATCGTCCCCCGGCGAGGCCGGGGAGCTGTTTTTT.

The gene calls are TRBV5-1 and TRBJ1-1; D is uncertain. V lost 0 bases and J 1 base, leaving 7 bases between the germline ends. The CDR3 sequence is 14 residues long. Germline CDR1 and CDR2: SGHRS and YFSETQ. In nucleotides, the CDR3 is TGCGCCAGCAGCTTGGATATAGGGAACACTGAAGCTTTCTTT. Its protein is CASSLDIGNTEAFF.

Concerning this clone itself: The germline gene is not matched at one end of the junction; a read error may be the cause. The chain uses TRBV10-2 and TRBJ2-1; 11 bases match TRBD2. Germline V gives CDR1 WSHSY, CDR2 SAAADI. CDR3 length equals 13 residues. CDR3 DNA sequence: TGCGCCAGCAGCGCTACTAGCGGGGGAGGTCGGCTCTTC. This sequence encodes CASSATSGGGRLF.

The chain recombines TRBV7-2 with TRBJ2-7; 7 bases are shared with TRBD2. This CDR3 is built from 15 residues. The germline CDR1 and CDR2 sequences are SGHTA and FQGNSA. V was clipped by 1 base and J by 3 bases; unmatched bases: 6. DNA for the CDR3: TGTGCCAGCAGCTTAGGAAGTAGGGAGGGCTACGAGCAGTACTTC. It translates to CASSLGSREGYEQYF.

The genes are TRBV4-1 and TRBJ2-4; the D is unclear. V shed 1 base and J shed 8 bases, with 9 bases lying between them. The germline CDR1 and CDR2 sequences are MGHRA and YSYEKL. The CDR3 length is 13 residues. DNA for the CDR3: TGCGCCAGCAGCCAAGGCCAGAGCGACATTCAGTACTTC. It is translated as CASSQGQSDIQYF.

CDR3: CASTKRSSYEQYF. The CDR3 DNA follows: TGTGCCAGCACTAAAAGGAGCTCCTACGAGCAGTACTTC. The chain has TRBV2 and TRBJ2-7; D is unclear. V was trimmed by 7 bases and J by 0 bases, leaving 10 bases between them. The CDR3 length is 13 residues. The germline V gene encodes CDR1 SNHLY and CDR2 FYNNEI. Together with reference TRBV2 and TRBJ2-7, the CDR3 gives the full variable domain: EPEVTQTPSHQVTQMGQEVILRCVPISNHLYFYWYRQILGQKVEFLVSFYNNEISEKSEIFDDQFSVERPDGSNFTLKIRSTKLEDSAMYFCASTKRSSYEQYFGPGTRLTVT.

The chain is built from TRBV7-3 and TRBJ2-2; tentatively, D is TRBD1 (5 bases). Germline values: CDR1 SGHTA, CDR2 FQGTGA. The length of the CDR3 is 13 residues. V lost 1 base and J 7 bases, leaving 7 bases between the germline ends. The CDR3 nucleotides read TGTGCCAGCAGCTTAAGAGGACACGGGGAGCTGTTTTTT. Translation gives CASSLRGHGELFF.

The CDR3 reads CASSRGMNTEAFF. For the CDR3, the DNA is TGTGCCAGTAGCAGGGGTATGAACACTGAAGCTTTCTTT. V is TRBV19 and J is TRBJ1-1, with a possible D match to TRBD1 (6 bases). This CDR3 comprises 13 residues. Per the germline V gene, CDR1 is LNHDA and CDR2 is SQIVND (reference sequence). Between the trimmed V and J ends, which lost 6 bases and 0 bases, there was a span of 8 bases.

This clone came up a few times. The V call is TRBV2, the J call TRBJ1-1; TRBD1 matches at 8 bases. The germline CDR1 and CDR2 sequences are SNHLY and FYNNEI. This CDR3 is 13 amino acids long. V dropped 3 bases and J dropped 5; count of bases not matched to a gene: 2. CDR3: CASSDRGLTEAFF. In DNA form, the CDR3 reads TGTGCCAGCAGTGACAGGGGGCTTACTGAAGCTTTCTTT.

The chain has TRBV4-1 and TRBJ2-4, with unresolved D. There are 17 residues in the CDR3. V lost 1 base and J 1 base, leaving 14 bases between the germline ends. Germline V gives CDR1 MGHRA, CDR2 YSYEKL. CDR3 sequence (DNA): TGCGCCAGCAGCCAAGTATACGAGTTTGGGGCCAAAAACATTCAGTACTTC. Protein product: CASSQVYEFGAKNIQYF.

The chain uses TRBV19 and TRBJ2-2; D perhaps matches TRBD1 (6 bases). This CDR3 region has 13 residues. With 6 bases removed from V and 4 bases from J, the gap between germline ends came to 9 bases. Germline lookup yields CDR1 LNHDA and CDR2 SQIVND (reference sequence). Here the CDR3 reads CASRQGGTGELFF. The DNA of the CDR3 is TGTGCCAGTAGACAGGGCGGCACCGGGGAGCTGTTTTTT.

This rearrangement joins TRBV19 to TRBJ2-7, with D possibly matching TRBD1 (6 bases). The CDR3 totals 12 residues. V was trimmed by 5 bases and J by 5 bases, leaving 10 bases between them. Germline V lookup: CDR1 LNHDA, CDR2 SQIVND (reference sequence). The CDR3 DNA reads TGTGCCAGTAGTGGACAGACCGACGAGCAGTACTTC. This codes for CASSGQTDEQYF.

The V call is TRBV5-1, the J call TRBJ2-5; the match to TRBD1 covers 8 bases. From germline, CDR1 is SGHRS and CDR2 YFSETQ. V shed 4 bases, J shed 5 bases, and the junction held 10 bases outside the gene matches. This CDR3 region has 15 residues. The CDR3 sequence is CASSRWSGGGETQYF. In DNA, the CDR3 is TGCGCCAGCAGCCGTTGGTCAGGGGGCGGTGAGACCCAGTACTTC.

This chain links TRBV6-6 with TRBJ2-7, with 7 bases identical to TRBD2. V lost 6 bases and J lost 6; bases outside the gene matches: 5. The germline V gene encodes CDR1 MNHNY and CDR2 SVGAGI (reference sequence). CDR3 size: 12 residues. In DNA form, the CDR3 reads TGTGCCAGCAGGAGCGGGAACGGCGAGCAGTACTTC. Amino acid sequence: CASRSGNGEQYF.

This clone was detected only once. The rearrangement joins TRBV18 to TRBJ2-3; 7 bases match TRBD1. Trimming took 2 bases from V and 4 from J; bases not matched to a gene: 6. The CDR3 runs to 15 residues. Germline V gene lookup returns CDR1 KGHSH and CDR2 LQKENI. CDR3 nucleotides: TGTGCCAGCTCACCAATGACAGGGAAAGCAGATACGCAGTATTTT. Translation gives CASSPMTGKADTQYF.

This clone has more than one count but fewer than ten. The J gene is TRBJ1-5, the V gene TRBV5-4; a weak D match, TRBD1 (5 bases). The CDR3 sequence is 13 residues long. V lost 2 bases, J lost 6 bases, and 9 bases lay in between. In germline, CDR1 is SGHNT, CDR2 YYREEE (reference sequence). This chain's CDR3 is CASSFPGTQPQHF. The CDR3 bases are TGTGCCAGCAGCTTTCCAGGGACTCAGCCCCAGCATTTT.

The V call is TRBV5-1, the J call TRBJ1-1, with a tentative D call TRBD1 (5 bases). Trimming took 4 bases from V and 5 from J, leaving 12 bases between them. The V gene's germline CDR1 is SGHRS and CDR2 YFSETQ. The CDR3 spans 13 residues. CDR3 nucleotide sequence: TGCGCCAGCAGCGTTGAGGGGAATACTGAAGCTTTCTTT. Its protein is CASSVEGNTEAFF.

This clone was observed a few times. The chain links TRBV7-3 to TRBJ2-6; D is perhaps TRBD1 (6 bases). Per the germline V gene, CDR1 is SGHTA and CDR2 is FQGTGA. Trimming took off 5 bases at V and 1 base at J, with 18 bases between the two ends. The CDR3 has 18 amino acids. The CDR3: CASSTRLRGSSGANVLTF. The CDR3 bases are TGTGCCAGCAGCACCCGTTTGAGGGGGTCGTCTGGGGCCAACGTCCTGACTTTC.

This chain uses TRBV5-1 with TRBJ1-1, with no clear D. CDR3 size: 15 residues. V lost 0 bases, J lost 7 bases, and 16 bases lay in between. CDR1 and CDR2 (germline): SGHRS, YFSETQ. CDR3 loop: CASSLGSKVSDEAFF. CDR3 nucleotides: TGCGCCAGCAGCTTGGGGAGTAAGGTGTCCGATGAAGCTTTCTTT.

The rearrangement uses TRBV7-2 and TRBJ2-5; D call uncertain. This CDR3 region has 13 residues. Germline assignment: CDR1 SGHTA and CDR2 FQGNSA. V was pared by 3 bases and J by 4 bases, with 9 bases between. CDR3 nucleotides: TGTGCCAGCAGCTTCAGGCGAACAGAGACCCAGTACTTC. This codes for CASSFRRTETQYF.

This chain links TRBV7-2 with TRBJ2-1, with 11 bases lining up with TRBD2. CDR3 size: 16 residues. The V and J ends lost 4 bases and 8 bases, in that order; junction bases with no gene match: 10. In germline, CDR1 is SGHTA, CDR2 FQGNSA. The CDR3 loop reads CASSSRLAGIQDEQFF. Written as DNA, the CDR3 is TGTGCCAGCAGCTCCCGACTAGCGGGGATTCAAGATGAGCAGTTCTTC.

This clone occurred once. CDR3 in DNA: TGTGCCAGTAGTATAATTAGGGGGCCAACTTCGGCTTTCTTT. Protein: CASSIIRGPTSAFF. The genes are TRBV19 and TRBJ1-1; 7 nucleotides match TRBD1. The CDR3 is 14 amino acids. The junction had 11 bases not matched to a gene; V was cut back by 2 bases and J by 11 bases. Germline assignment: CDR1 LNHDA and CDR2 SQIVND (reference sequence).

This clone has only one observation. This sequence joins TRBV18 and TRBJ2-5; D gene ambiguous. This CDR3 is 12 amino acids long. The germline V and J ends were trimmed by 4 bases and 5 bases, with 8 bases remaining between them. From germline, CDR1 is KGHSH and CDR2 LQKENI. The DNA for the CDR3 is TGTGCCAGCTCACGCATCGAGGAGACCCAGTACTTC. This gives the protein CASSRIEETQYF.

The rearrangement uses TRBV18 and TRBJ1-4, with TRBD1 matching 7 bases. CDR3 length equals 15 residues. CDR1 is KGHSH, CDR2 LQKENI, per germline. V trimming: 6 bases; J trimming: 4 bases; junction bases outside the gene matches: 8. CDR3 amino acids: CASSPRTGDNEKLFF. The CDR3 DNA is TGTGCCAGCTCCCCGAGGACAGGAGATAATGAAAAACTGTTTTTT.

CDR3: CASSSGDRGVWYF. The CDR3 DNA follows: TGTGCCAGCAGCTCGGGGGACAGGGGGGTTTGGTACTTC. This sequence joins TRBV6-5 and TRBJ2-7; 11 bases agree with TRBD1. This CDR3 is 13 amino acids long. The V gene's germline CDR1 is MNHEY and CDR2 SVGAGI. J gave up 12 bases and V 6 bases, and 10 bases lay outside the gene matches.

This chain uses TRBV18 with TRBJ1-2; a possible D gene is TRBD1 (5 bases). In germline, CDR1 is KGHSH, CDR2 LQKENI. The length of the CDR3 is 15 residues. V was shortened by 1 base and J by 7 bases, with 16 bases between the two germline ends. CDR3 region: CASSPRDSLLFGYTF. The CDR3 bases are TGTGCCAGCTCACCACGCGACAGCCTCCTTTTTGGCTACACCTTC.

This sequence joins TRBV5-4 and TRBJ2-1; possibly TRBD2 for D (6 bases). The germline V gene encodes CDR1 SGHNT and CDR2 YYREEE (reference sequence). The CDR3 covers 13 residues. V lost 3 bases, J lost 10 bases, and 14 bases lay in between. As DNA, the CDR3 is TGTGCCAGCAGCTCGATCGGGCTAGCGGAGCAGTTCTTC. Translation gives CASSSIGLAEQFF.